This T cell receptor beta chain appears in the sequencing data of a study of OX40 agonist ivuxolimab in advanced cancers. Study information: Patients received ivuxolimab, an agonistic anti-OX40 (CD134) antibody. Patients assigned to dose escalation were diagnosed with hepatocellular carcinoma, melanoma, renal cell or head and neck cancer.

Trimming cost V 3 bases and J 2 bases; bases outside gene matches: 1. CDR1 is SGDLS and CDR2 is YYNGEE in the germline V gene. The CDR3 runs to 14 residues. A note on this clone: The target antigen is unknown.

Study findings and constraints: The study observed clonal expansion of CD4+ and CD8+ blood T cells by week 6 at 0.1 to 3.0 mg/kg.

Sequencing used immunoSEQ multiplex PCR; TCRdb keeps in-frame clones, though not all of them. In the table there are some 46,000 clones, roughly 90% of which are singletons. The sequence came from an adult with an advanced solid tumor such as melanoma, head and neck, liver or kidney cancer. This sequence joins TRBV9 and TRBJ2-7; 11 bases agree with TRBD2. The sequencing used CD4+ or CD8+ T cells sorted from blood, collected in a trial of the OX40 agonist ivuxolimab. The CDR3 reads CASSEGLAAYEQYF. CDR3 DNA: TGTGCCAGCAGCGAGGGACTAGCGGCCTACGAGCAGTACTTC.